This T cell receptor (beta chain) was retrieved from a study of blood T cells in healthy people across ages. Findings and caveats of the study: From one million sequenced T cells, diversity estimates were lower bounds. More naive CD4+ cells and higher diversity marked long-lived donors relative to aged donors.

Through a sample-barcoded 5' primer and a J-beta primer mix, a second PCR was run for roughly 6 to 12 cycles. A template-switch adaptor with 12 random nucleotides tagged each cDNA molecule. MiXCR, applied by TCRdb to the 5' RACE reads, yields one record per CDR3 protein. The sample holds approximately 680,000 distinct CDR3 sequences, approximately 31% seen once. This clonotype was seen repeatedly, ten times or more. Its antigen is currently unknown. Germline CDR1 and CDR2: GTSNPN and SVGIG (reference sequence). This CDR3 has 14 residues. With 3 bases removed from V and 4 bases from J, the gap between germline ends came to 15 bases.

The sequencing input was blood. This rearrangement joins TRBV30 to TRBJ2-5, with D perhaps matching TRBD1 or TRBD2 (5 bases each). The TCR sequence derives from a woman aged 80 or over in good health. CDR3 loop: CAWRSGTLGETQYF. CDR3 in DNA: TGTGCCTGGAGGTCCGGGACCCTCGGAGAGACCCAGTACTTC.